The 8 T cell receptor beta chains given below trace back to one sample, sequenced in a study of shared clonotypes between healthy human individuals. The repertoire was sequenced with immunoSEQ multiplex PCR; TCRdb's copy has only in-frame clones and lacks some. The repertoire has roughly 1.4 million clones, less than 99% of them found once; the top ten carry 0.36%. Sequencing was performed on naive CD4+ T cells sorted from blood. Subset in this sample: CD45RA+ positively selected. Receptor source: a man aged 30 to 45 in good health.

This clone was seen a single time. The chain employs TRBV2 and TRBJ2-7, with D possibly matching TRBD1 (7 bases). The CDR3 spans 16 residues. Germline-derived CDR1 and CDR2 are SNHLY and FYNNEI. The ends were cut back, 7 bases at V and 5 bases at J, with 24 bases in the middle. This CDR3 is CASTYMTGTVADEQYF. CDR3 nucleotide sequence: TGTGCCAGCACTTACATGACAGGGACGGTAGCGGACGAGCAGTACTTC. Complete variable domain (other parts from reference TRBV2 and TRBJ2-7): EPEVTQTPSHQVTQMGQEVILRCVPISNHLYFYWYRQILGQKVEFLVSFYNNEISEKSEIFDDQFSVERPDGSNFTLKIRSTKLEDSAMYFCASTYMTGTVADEQYFGPGTRLTVT.

The chain links TRBV7-3 to TRBJ2-1, with 9 bases fitting TRBD2. V lost 5 bases and J lost 1; bases outside the gene matches: 15. This CDR3 is built from 19 residues. Germline V gene data show CDR1 as SGHTA and CDR2 as FQGTGA. CDR3 coding DNA: TGTGCCAGCAGCCCCCGGGAACTAGCGGGTCGAGGGTCCTACAATGAGCAGTTCTTC. Protein product: CASSPRELAGRGSYNEQFF.

The chain carries TRBV5-8 and TRBJ2-1; the match to TRBD1 covers 10 bases. V shed 1 base, J shed 10 bases, and the junction held 8 bases outside the gene matches. The CDR3 has 15 amino acids. CDR1 is SGHTS, CDR2 YDEGEE, per germline. DNA for the CDR3: TGTGCCAGCAGCTTGCCGGGACAGGGGACGCAGGAGCAGTTCTTC. It specifies CASSLPGQGTQEQFF.

The rearrangement links TRBV7-2 to TRBJ2-2; possible D gene TRBD2, 6 bases. Between the trimmed V and J ends, which lost 1 base and 2 bases, there was a span of 11 bases. Germline V gene lookup returns CDR1 SGHTA and CDR2 FQGNSA. The CDR3 sequence is 16 residues long. The CDR3 here is CASSLVSGVNTGELFF. CDR3 nucleotide sequence: TGTGCCAGCAGCTTAGTTTCGGGGGTCAACACCGGGGAGCTGTTTTTT.

This chain joins TRBV19 and TRBJ2-6; D is ambiguous. The CDR3 spans 18 residues. Germline V CDR1 and CDR2: LNHDA, SQIVND (reference sequence). Trimming cost V 3 bases and J 1 base, with 16 bases left between them. The CDR3: CASSILETMESGANVLTF. The CDR3 coding sequence is TGTGCCAGTAGTATCTTGGAAACTATGGAATCTGGGGCCAACGTCCTGACTTTC. Looking up the rest from reference TRBV19 and TRBJ2-6 gives the full variable domain: DGGITQSPKYLFRKEGQNVTLSCEQNLNHDAMYWYRQDPGQGLRLIYYSQIVNDFQKGDIAEGYSVSREKKESFPLTVTSAQKNPTAFYLCASSILETMESGANVLTFGAGSRLTVL.

This clone has a single count. The chain recombines TRBV27 with TRBJ2-1; 10 nucleotides agree with TRBD2. This CDR3 is 16 amino acids long. J gave up 6 bases and V 2 bases, and 7 bases lay outside the gene matches. Germline V lookup: CDR1 MNHEY, CDR2 SMNVEV (reference sequence). CDR3 region: CASSLGLASGSNEQFF. The CDR3 DNA sequence: TGTGCCAGCAGTTTAGGGTTGGCTAGCGGGAGCAATGAGCAGTTCTTC.

CDR3 amino acids: CASSPRQGGYGYTF. CDR3 bases: TGTGCCAGCAGTCCTCGACAGGGAGGGTATGGCTACACCTTC. The chain links TRBV13 to TRBJ1-2, with 7 bases that match TRBD1. With V trimmed by 6 bases and J by 5 bases, 9 bases remained unmatched. CDR1 is PRHDT, CDR2 FYEKMQ, per germline (reference sequence). The CDR3 length is 14 residues.

The chain links TRBV6-5 to TRBJ1-2; D might be TRBD1 (5 bases). V gave up 2 bases and J gave up 1 base, with 14 bases separating them. From germline, CDR1 is MNHEY and CDR2 SVGAGI. The CDR3 loop spans 16 amino acids. The CDR3 region is CASSYGRESRNYGYTF. The CDR3 DNA reads as TGTGCCAGCAGTTACGGCAGGGAGTCCCGTAACTATGGCTACACCTTC.